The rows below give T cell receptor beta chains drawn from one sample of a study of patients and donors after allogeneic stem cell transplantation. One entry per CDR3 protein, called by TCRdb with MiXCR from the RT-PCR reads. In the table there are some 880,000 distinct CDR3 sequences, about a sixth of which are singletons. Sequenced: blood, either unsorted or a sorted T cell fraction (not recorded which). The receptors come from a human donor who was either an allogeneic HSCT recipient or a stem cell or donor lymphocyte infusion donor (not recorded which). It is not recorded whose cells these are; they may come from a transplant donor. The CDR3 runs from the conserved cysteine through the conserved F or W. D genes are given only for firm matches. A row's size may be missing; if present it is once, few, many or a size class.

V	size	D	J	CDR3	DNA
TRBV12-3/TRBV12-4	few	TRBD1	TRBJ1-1	CASSQPAGTGGFAEAFF	TGTGCCAGCAGTCAACCCGCCGGGACAGGGGGCTTCGCTGAAGCTTTCTTT
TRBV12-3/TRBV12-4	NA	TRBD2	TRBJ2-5	CASSPGLAGGKTQYF	TGTGCCAGCAGTCCGGGACTAGCGGGAGGGAAGACCCAGTACTTC
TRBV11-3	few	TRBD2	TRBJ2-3	CASSSQRDWEDTQYF	TGTGCCAGCAGCTCTCAGCGGGATTGGGAAGATACGCAGTATTTT
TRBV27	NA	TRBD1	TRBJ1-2	CASSLSFTGGHGYTF	TGTGCCAGCAGTCTCTCTTTCACAGGGGGGCATGGCTACACCTTC
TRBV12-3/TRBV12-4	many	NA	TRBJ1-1	CASSLAGGPEAFF	TGTGCCAGCAGTTTAGCGGGGGGCCCTGAAGCTTTCTTT
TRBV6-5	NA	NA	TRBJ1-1	CASSYLRGFMNTEAFF	TGTGCCAGCAGTTACTTACGGGGATTCATGAACACTGAAGCTTTCTTT
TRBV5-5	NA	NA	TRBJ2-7	CASSLGNPETYEQYF	TGTGCCAGCAGCTTGGGGAATCCCGAGACCTACGAGCAGTACTTC
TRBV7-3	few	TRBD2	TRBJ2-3	CASSPGTSRGTDTQYF	TGTGCCAGCAGCCCCGGGACTAGCCGAGGGACAGATACGCAGTATTTT
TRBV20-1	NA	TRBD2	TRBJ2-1	CSARNSGSKINEQFF	TGCAGTGCTAGAAACAGCGGGAGCAAGATCAATGAGCAGTTCTTC
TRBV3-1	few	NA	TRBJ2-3	CASSGTAEGSTDTQYF	TGTGCCAGCAGTGGGACCGCGGAGGGCAGCACAGATACGCAGTATTTT
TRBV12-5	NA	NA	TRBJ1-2	CASAVGGNYGYTF	TGTGCTAGTGCCGTCGGTGGTAACTATGGCTACACCTTC
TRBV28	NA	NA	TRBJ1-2	CASSSLSLGNYGYTF	TGTGCCAGCAGTTCCCTGTCACTGGGTAACTATGGCTACACCTTC
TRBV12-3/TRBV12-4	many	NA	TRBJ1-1	CASSFLQMNTEAFF	TGTGCCAGCAGTTTTTTACAAATGAACACTGAAGCTTTCTTT
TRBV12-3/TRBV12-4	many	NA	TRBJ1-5	CASSPGEEGNQPQHF	TGTGCCAGCAGTCCAGGGGAGGAGGGCAATCAGCCCCAGCATTTT
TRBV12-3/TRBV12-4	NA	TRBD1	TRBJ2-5	CASSSDPGQGRFEETQYF	TGTGCCAGCAGTTCAGACCCCGGACAGGGGAGGTTCGAAGAGACCCAGTACTTC
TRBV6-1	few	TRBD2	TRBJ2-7	CASLRAGEPYEQYF	TGTGCCAGCTTAAGAGCGGGGGAGCCCTACGAGCAGTACTTC
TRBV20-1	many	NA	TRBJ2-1	CSARDDRTYNEQFF	TGCAGTGCTAGAGATGATCGGACCTACAATGAGCAGTTCTTC
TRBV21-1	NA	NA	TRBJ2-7	CASSSPPRTGSYEQYF	TGTGCCAGCAGCAGCCCCCCTAGGACAGGGTCCTACGAGCAGTACTTC
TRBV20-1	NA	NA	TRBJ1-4	CSAPTGGREKLFF	TGCAGTGCCCCCACCGGGGGACGGGAAAAACTGTTTTTT
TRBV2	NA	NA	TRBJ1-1	CASSEALGGAFF	TGTGCCAGCAGTGAAGCCTTGGGAGGGGCTTTCTTT
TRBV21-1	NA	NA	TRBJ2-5	CASSPLRVEETQYF	TGTGCCAGCAGCCCCTTGAGGGTCGAGGAGACCCAGTACTTC
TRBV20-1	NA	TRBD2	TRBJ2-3	CSATLGEEVGLAVPDTQYF	TGCAGTGCTACCCTAGGCGAAGAGGTCGGACTAGCGGTTCCAGATACGCAGTATTTT
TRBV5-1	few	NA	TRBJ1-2	CASSLGGRTTMVYGYTF	TGCGCCAGCAGCTTGGGGGGGCGCACCACGATGGTCTATGGCTACACCTTC
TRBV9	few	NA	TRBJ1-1	CASSVASASGTEAFF	TGTGCCAGCAGCGTAGCATCGGCATCCGGCACTGAAGCTTTCTTT
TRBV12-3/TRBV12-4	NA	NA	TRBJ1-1	CASRAATGTAEAFF	TGTGCCAGCAGGGCAGCTACAGGGACGGCTGAAGCTTTCTTT
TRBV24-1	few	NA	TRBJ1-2	CATSDLGGNHGYTF	TGTGCCACCAGTGATTTAGGGGGAAATCATGGCTACACCTTC
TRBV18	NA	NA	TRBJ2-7	CASSPPFTPQQYF	TGTGCCAGCTCACCCCCATTTACCCCCCAGCAGTACTTC
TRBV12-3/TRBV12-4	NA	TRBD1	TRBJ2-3	CASSFWVRGLPDTQYF	TGTGCCAGCAGTTTTTGGGTCAGGGGGCTCCCAGATACGCAGTATTTT